The 11 T cell receptor beta chains below come from one sample, sequenced in a study of PD-1 blockade in classical Hodgkin lymphoma. Following autologous stem cell transplantation, relapse occurred in every patient, and exposure to brentuximab vedotin varied. Some clones are missing from TCRdb's copy, which holds only in-frame ones; the method was immunoSEQ multiplex PCR. The table records roughly 150,000 clones, just under 80% of them present only once. Source: peripheral blood mononuclear cells (PBMCs), taken before the second cycle of nivolumab. The receptor source for this set is a human donor with classical Hodgkin lymphoma.

The chain is built from TRBV6-5 and TRBJ1-3; tentative D call: TRBD1 (5 bases). V lost 10 bases, J lost 3 bases, and 10 bases lay in between. The CDR3 loop spans 12 amino acids. From germline, CDR1 is MNHEY and CDR2 SVGAGI. Written as DNA, the CDR3 is TGTGCCACCCAGGGAGATGGAAACACCATATATTTT. Translated: CATQGDGNTIYF.

The rearrangement links TRBV7-3 to TRBJ2-2; no clear D gene. There are 14 residues in the CDR3. Per the germline V gene, CDR1 is SGHTA and CDR2 is FQGTGA. V dropped 2 bases and J dropped 3 bases, with 7 bases sitting between them. The CDR3 region has the DNA TGTGCCAGCAGCTTAGTGCCCTACACCGGGGAGCTGTTTTTT. It translates to CASSLVPYTGELFF.

The chain combines TRBV19 with TRBJ2-1; TRBD2 aligns across 9 bases. Losses at the gene ends were 4 bases for V and 8 bases for J; bases not matched to a gene: 9. Germline CDR1 and CDR2: LNHDA and SQIVND (reference sequence). CDR3 size: 15 residues. CDR3 in DNA: TGTGCCAGTAGTAGGCTAGCGGGGTTTGGGGATGAGCAGTTCTTC. Encoded protein: CASSRLAGFGDEQFF. Full variable domain (outside the CDR3, taken from reference TRBV19 and TRBJ2-1): DGGITQSPKYLFRKEGQNVTLSCEQNLNHDAMYWYRQDPGQGLRLIYYSQIVNDFQKGDIAEGYSVSREKKESFPLTVTSAQKNPTAFYLCASSRLAGFGDEQFFGPGTRLTVL.

This chain links TRBV18 with TRBJ2-7, with no clear D. The CDR3 is 17 residues long. The germline V and J ends were trimmed by 0 bases and 3 bases, with 18 bases remaining between them. Germline-derived CDR1 and CDR2 are KGHSH and LQKENI. The CDR3 bases are TGTGCCAGCTCACCACCGCCGACTGCGAGTGTATTCTACGAGCAGTACTTC. The encoded protein is CASSPPPTASVFYEQYF.

V gene TRBV30 combines with J gene TRBJ2-2; 10 bases align to TRBD1. In germline, CDR1 is GTSNPN, CDR2 SVGIG (reference sequence). This CDR3 has 16 residues. V shed 2 bases, J shed 3 bases, and the junction held 6 bases outside the gene matches. The CDR3 is CAWSREGTGDTGELFF. For the CDR3, the DNA is TGTGCCTGGAGTCGAGAAGGGACAGGGGACACCGGGGAGCTGTTTTTT.

The chain carries TRBV28 and TRBJ2-5, with D uncertain. Germline V gene sequence: CDR1 MDHEN, CDR2 SYDVKM. The germline V and J ends were trimmed by 10 bases and 5 bases, with 17 bases remaining between them. The CDR3 contains 13 residues. The CDR3 DNA reads as TGTGCCAACGAAAACGTAGGATCGGAGACCCAGTACTTC. Protein product: CANENVGSETQYF.

J is TRBJ2-2 and V is TRBV7-8, with no clear D. V lost 1 base to trimming and J lost 0 bases, with 6 bases between them. This CDR3 comprises 15 residues. Germline loops: CDR1 SGHVS, CDR2 FQNEAQ. As DNA, the CDR3 is TGTGCCAGCAGCTTAGTAGGACCGAACACCGGGGAGCTGTTTTTT. Residues: CASSLVGPNTGELFF.

The chain employs TRBV10-3 and TRBJ2-1, with D tentatively TRBD2 (6 bases). Trimming pared 9 bases from V and 6 bases from J, leaving 21 bases between. The CDR3 sequence is 15 residues long. CDR1 is ENHRY, CDR2 SYGVKD, per germline. The CDR3 loop reads CAISFSGQGGNEQFF. The CDR3 region has the DNA TGTGCCATATCATTTTCCGGCCAGGGAGGCAATGAGCAGTTCTTC.

The CDR3 region has the DNA TGTGCCAGCAGAACCCCGGGAGGAAGACCCGGGGAGCTGTTTTTT. As protein: CASRTPGGRPGELFF. The chain joins TRBV6-6 to TRBJ2-2, with 7 bases fitting TRBD2. With 6 bases clipped from V and 6 bases from J, the junction kept 10 bases outside the gene matches. CDR3 length equals 15 residues. Germline CDR1 MNHNY, CDR2 SVGAGI (reference sequence).

This chain uses TRBV18 with TRBJ2-1; D perhaps matches TRBD2 (6 bases). CDR3 length: 16 residues. CDR1 and CDR2 (germline): KGHSH, LQKENI. The V and J ends lost 0 bases and 3 bases respectively, with 12 bases between them. The CDR3 DNA reads TGTGCCAGCTCACCACCGGGGGGAACGGGCTACAATGAGCAGTTCTTC. Its protein product is CASSPPGGTGYNEQFF.

Here the CDR3 reads CASSLDRGTYNEQFF. DNA of the CDR3: TGTGCCAGCAGCTTAGACAGGGGAACGTACAATGAGCAGTTCTTC. V usage is TRBV7-2 and J usage is TRBJ2-1; TRBD1 matches 7 bases. Germline values: CDR1 SGHTA, CDR2 FQGNSA. The V segment lost 1 base and the J segment 4 bases; nucleotides outside the gene matches: 4. The CDR3 is 15 residues long.